The 28 T cell receptor beta chains given below trace back to one sample, sequenced in a study of blood T cell repertoires in COVID-19. Profiling relied on immunoSEQ multiplex PCR, and the TCRdb table lists in-frame clones only, not all of them. There are 46,000 or so clones in the sample; around 86% occur only once, and about a sixth lies in the top ten. Sequencing was done on a sample of peripheral blood. These receptors came from a man between 60 and 75 years old with active or convalescent COVID-19.

This clone came up a few times. CDR3: CASGRKLNSPLHF. The CDR3 nucleotides read TGTGCCAGTGGTCGAAAACTTAATTCACCCCTCCACTTT. The V gene is TRBV19, the J gene TRBJ1-6; D unresolved. V was shortened by 8 bases and J by 6 bases, with 11 bases between the two germline ends. The CDR3 is made up of 13 amino acids. CDR1 is LNHDA, CDR2 SQIVND, per germline (reference sequence).

CDR3 loop: CASRPHSNTGELFF. The CDR3 DNA is TGTGCCAGCAGACCTCACTCTAACACCGGGGAGCTGTTTTTT. The chain combines TRBV2 with TRBJ2-2; no definite D call. Per the germline V gene, CDR1 is SNHLY and CDR2 is FYNNEI. V shed 6 bases and J shed 2 bases, with 10 bases lying between them. The CDR3 consists of 14 residues.

The chain employs TRBV3-1 (or the pseudogene TRBV3-2) and TRBJ2-3; tentative D call: TRBD2 (6 bases). Germline V CDR1 and CDR2: LGHDT, YNNKEL (reference sequence). Trimming removed 1 base at V and 1 base at J, with 15 bases between. The CDR3 is 17 residues long. As DNA, the CDR3 is TGTGCCAGCAGCCAAGGGATTCTAGCGACGGGCACAGATACGCAGTATTTT. Its protein is CASSQGILATGTDTQYF.

This clone was seen only a few times. V gene TRBV11-2 combines with J gene TRBJ1-2; 9 bases are a match to TRBD1. Germline V gene data show CDR1 as SGHAT and CDR2 as FQNNGV. With V trimmed by 4 bases and J by 8 bases, 11 bases remained unmatched. The CDR3 covers 15 residues. The CDR3 loop reads CASSSTQGALSGYTF. The CDR3 DNA is TGTGCCAGCAGCTCAACACAGGGGGCGCTGAGCGGCTACACCTTC.

This chain joins TRBV10-1 and TRBJ2-7; 8 bases align to TRBD1. CDR3 length: 14 amino acids. The germline V gene has CDR1 WNHNN and CDR2 SYGVQD (reference sequence). V trimming: 3 bases; J trimming: 6 bases; junction bases outside the gene matches: 7. CDR3 sequence (DNA): TGCGCCAGCAGTGAACATCCGGGACAGGTCGAGCAGTACTTC. This translates into CASSEHPGQVEQYF.

The chain links TRBV9 to TRBJ2-5, with D possibly TRBD2 on 5 matching bases. Germline CDR1 is SGDLS and CDR2 is YYNGEE. The CDR3 runs 15 residues. Trimming removed 0 bases from V and 4 bases from J, with 13 bases in between. CDR3 bases: TGTGCCAGCAGCGTAGCGAACACCCGGGGAGAGACCCAGTACTTC. Its translation is CASSVANTRGETQYF.

This clone has a handful of counts. The genes are TRBV2 and TRBJ1-3; TRBD1 agrees at 8 bases. Germline values: CDR1 SNHLY, CDR2 FYNNEI. CDR3 length: 14 residues. The V gene end was trimmed by 4 bases and the J gene end by 4 bases; junction bases not matched to a gene: 3. Here the CDR3 DNA reads TGTGCCAGCAGTGGACAGGGGTCGGGAAACACCATATATTTT. Amino acid sequence: CASSGQGSGNTIYF. Together with reference TRBV2 and TRBJ1-3, the CDR3 gives the full variable domain: EPEVTQTPSHQVTQMGQEVILRCVPISNHLYFYWYRQILGQKVEFLVSFYNNEISEKSEIFDDQFSVERPDGSNFTLKIRSTKLEDSAMYFCASSGQGSGNTIYFGEGSWLTVV.

The chain carries TRBV5-5 and TRBJ2-2; weak D call: TRBD1 (5 bases). The CDR3 is 15 amino acids. The V end was cut by 4 bases, the J end by 7 bases, with 17 bases between. Per germline, CDR1 SGHKS and CDR2 YYEKEE (reference sequence). The CDR3 DNA reads TGTGCCAGCAGCGAAGGCAGGGTCCGGAGCGGGGAGCTGTTTTTT. Its protein is CASSEGRVRSGELFF.

The genes are TRBV3-1 (or the pseudogene TRBV3-2) and TRBJ2-5, with D uncertain. Germline CDR1 is LGHDT and CDR2 is YNNKEL (reference sequence). The CDR3 has 16 amino acids. The V end was cut by 1 base, the J end by 4 bases, with 16 bases between. CDR3 in amino acids: CASSQAASVGAETQYF. Written as DNA, the CDR3 is TGTGCCAGCAGCCAAGCTGCTAGTGTAGGTGCAGAGACCCAGTACTTC.

This chain connects TRBV19 to TRBJ1-5, with D perhaps TRBD1 (6 bases). The CDR3 extends over 15 amino acids. Trimming removed 2 bases at V and 4 bases at J, with 12 bases between. The germline gives CDR1 LNHDA, CDR2 SQIVND (reference sequence). For the CDR3, the DNA is TGTGCCAGTAGTATATGGAACAGGGTAAATCAGCCCCAGCATTTT. Translation: CASSIWNRVNQPQHF.

This clone appeared a few times. This chain links TRBV2 with TRBJ2-7; 8 bases align to TRBD1. V lost 8 bases, J lost 1 base, and 7 bases stayed unmatched. Germline V gives CDR1 SNHLY, CDR2 FYNNEI. The CDR3 contains 14 residues. The chain's CDR3 is CASLRTGRSYEQYF. In nucleotides, the CDR3 is TGTGCCAGCCTACGGACAGGGAGGTCCTACGAGCAGTACTTC.

V usage is TRBV27 and J usage is TRBJ2-5; TRBD1 matches 10 bases. J lost 9 bases, V lost 5 bases, and 6 bases had no gene match. The CDR3 extends over 13 amino acids. The germline V gene has CDR1 MNHEY and CDR2 SMNVEV (reference sequence). The DNA of the CDR3 is TGTGCCAGCAGTCAGCCGGGACAGGGGCCCCAGTACTTC. Protein product: CASSQPGQGPQYF.

The rearrangement joins TRBV10-3 to TRBJ2-1, with 7 bases identical to TRBD2. From germline, CDR1 is ENHRY and CDR2 SYGVKD. The J segment lost 4 bases and the V segment lost 3 bases, leaving 3 bases of the junction unmatched. CDR3 size: 14 residues. Written as DNA, the CDR3 is TGTGCCATCAGTGATGGGGGGGGTTACAATGAGCAGTTCTTC. This encodes CAISDGGGYNEQFF.

The chain carries TRBV28 and TRBJ1-3, with D possibly TRBD1 on 6 matching bases. V was shortened by 1 base and J by 6 bases, with 13 bases between the two germline ends. This CDR3 comprises 15 residues. The germline CDR1 and CDR2 sequences are MDHEN and SYDVKM. The CDR3 DNA is TGTGCCAGCAGTTTATCCGCAGGGGCCGCAAACACCATATATTTT. Amino acid sequence: CASSLSAGAANTIYF.

This clone was seen a single time. This sequence joins TRBV5-1 and TRBJ1-2; 7 nucleotides line up with TRBD1. CDR3 length: 14 amino acids. Germline V gene data show CDR1 as SGHRS and CDR2 as YFSETQ. Germline trimming cut 5 bases from V and 7 bases from J; bases unmatched to any gene: 11. CDR3 nucleotide sequence: TGCGCCAGCAGGCAAATCACAGGGGAAGTTGGCTACACCTTC. Protein: CASRQITGEVGYTF. Together with reference TRBV5-1 and TRBJ1-2, the CDR3 gives the full variable domain: KAGVTQTPRYLIKTRGQQVTLSCSPISGHRSVSWYQQTPGQGLQFLFEYFSETQRNKGNFPGRFSGRQFSNSRSEMNVSTLELGDSALYLCASRQITGEVGYTFGSGTRLTVV.

The chain is built from TRBV5-6 and TRBJ2-3; 11 positions agree with TRBD2. V lost 4 bases, J lost 7 bases, and 8 bases stayed unmatched. From germline, CDR1 is SGHDT and CDR2 YYEEEE. There are 15 residues in the CDR3. CDR3 protein: CASSLISSGGNTQYF. The CDR3 DNA is TGTGCCAGCAGCCTAATCTCTAGCGGGGGGAATACGCAGTATTTT.

The chain recombines TRBV7-2 with TRBJ2-7, with a weak D call TRBD1 (5 bases). The CDR3 is made up of 15 amino acids. Germline assignment: CDR1 SGHTA and CDR2 FQGNSA. V was trimmed by 1 base and J by 6 bases, leaving 16 bases between them. CDR3 sequence reads: CASSLVGPGSLEQYF. The CDR3 DNA sequence: TGTGCCAGCAGCTTAGTGGGGCCAGGGTCCCTCGAGCAGTACTTC.

The J gene is TRBJ2-7, the V gene TRBV27, with a possible D match to TRBD1 (6 bases). V lost 10 bases, J lost 4 bases, and 17 bases lay in between. Germline V CDR1 and CDR2: MNHEY, SMNVEV (reference sequence). CDR3 length: 13 amino acids. The CDR3 region is CATPLRGLYEQYF. Written as DNA, the CDR3 is TGTGCCACCCCTCTCAGGGGTCTATACGAGCAGTACTTC.

This clone was counted a single time. CDR3 loop: CASSRPGRTDTQYF. CDR3 nucleotides: TGTGCCAGCAGCCGGCCAGGGAGGACAGATACGCAGTATTTT. The rearrangement joins TRBV16 to TRBJ2-3, with D tentatively TRBD2 (6 bases). Germline CDR1 reads KGHSY; CDR2 reads FQNENV. The CDR3 extends over 14 amino acids. Trimming left V 4 bases short and J 3 bases short, with 11 bases between.

The chain is built from TRBV7-8 and TRBJ1-1; 11 bases align to TRBD1. The length of the CDR3 is 17 residues. Germline V gene lookup returns CDR1 SGHVS and CDR2 FQNEAQ. The V gene end was trimmed by 1 base and the J gene end by 5 bases; junction bases not matched to a gene: 9. CDR3 nucleotide sequence: TGTGCCAGCAGCTTAGGCGGGTGGACAGGGGGCCGAACTGAAGCTTTCTTT. The encoded protein is CASSLGGWTGGRTEAFF. Based on the CDR3 plus reference TRBV7-8 and TRBJ1-1, the full variable domain is GAGVSQSPRYKVAKRGQDVALRCDPISGHVSLFWYQQALGQGPEFLTYFQNEAQLDKSGLPSDRFFAERPEGSVSTLKIQRTQQEDSAVYLCASSLGGWTGGRTEAFFGQGTRLTVV.

The chain is built from TRBV7-9 and TRBJ1-6, with TRBD1 identical over 7 bases. V shed 5 bases, J shed 7 bases, and the junction held 8 bases outside the gene matches. The germline V gene encodes CDR1 SEHNR and CDR2 FQNEAQ (reference sequence). CDR3 length: 15 residues. The DNA for the CDR3 is TGTGCCAGCAGCGACCGACAGGGACCCAATTCACCCCTCCACTTT. It yields the protein CASSDRQGPNSPLHF.

The V gene is TRBV5-8, the J gene TRBJ2-3; D is ambiguous. V shed 0 bases and J shed 2 bases, with 10 bases lying between them. Germline assignment: CDR1 SGHTS and CDR2 YDEGEE. The CDR3 covers 15 residues. The CDR3 region is CASSLGRIATDTQYF. The CDR3 DNA reads as TGTGCCAGCAGCTTGGGCAGGATTGCCACAGATACGCAGTATTTT.

The rearrangement links TRBV28 to TRBJ2-1; D is perhaps TRBD2 (6 bases). CDR1 and CDR2 from the germline V gene are MDHEN and SYDVKM. Trimming took off 4 bases at V and 5 bases at J, with 24 bases between the two ends. The CDR3 has 18 residues. The CDR3 here is CASSSLAPRLARDNEQFF. Written as DNA, the CDR3 is TGTGCCAGCAGTTCTTTAGCCCCGCGGCTAGCGCGGGACAATGAGCAGTTCTTC.

The chain carries TRBV11-2 and TRBJ2-3; the D gene is possibly TRBD1 (6 bases). This CDR3 has 13 amino acids. The V gene's germline CDR1 is SGHAT and CDR2 FQNNGV. V was pared by 5 bases and J by 9 bases, with 15 bases between. The chain's CDR3 is CASSLYRQGTQYF. The CDR3 DNA sequence: TGTGCCAGCAGCCTATATAGGCAGGGGACGCAGTATTTT.

This chain connects TRBV9 to TRBJ1-2; D unclear. Germline CDR1 reads SGDLS; CDR2 reads YYNGEE. This CDR3 contains 16 residues. V lost 0 bases and J 8 bases, leaving 20 bases between the germline ends. CDR3 in DNA: TGTGCCAGCAGCGTAGCTACATCAAGGTGGAGTTCGGGCTACACCTTC. Amino acid sequence: CASSVATSRWSSGYTF.

The chain links TRBV28 to TRBJ2-7; no reliable D call. V gave up 9 bases and J gave up 6 bases, with 9 bases separating them. The CDR3 has 10 amino acids. The germline CDR1 and CDR2 sequences are MDHEN and SYDVKM. The CDR3 protein is CARGSSEQYF. CDR3 in DNA: TGTGCCAGGGGCTCGTCCGAGCAGTACTTC.

This sequence joins TRBV6-5 and TRBJ2-7; tentatively, D is TRBD1 (5 bases). Germline V gene sequence: CDR1 MNHEY, CDR2 SVGAGI. Trimming cost V 6 bases and J 5 bases, with 14 bases left between them. CDR3 length: 13 amino acids. The CDR3 here is CASSPRVYDEQYF. The CDR3 DNA reads TGTGCCAGCAGCCCCAGGGTGTACGACGAGCAGTACTTC.

This chain joins TRBV5-1 and TRBJ1-1, with 7 bases lining up with TRBD1. After removal of 4 bases from V and 0 bases from J, the junction contained 6 bases not matched to a gene. CDR1 SGHRS and CDR2 YFSETQ come from the germline V gene. The CDR3 is 15 amino acids. The CDR3 DNA sequence: TGCGCCAGCAGCCCGGGGGACAGACTGAACACTGAAGCTTTCTTT. This encodes CASSPGDRLNTEAFF.